This T cell receptor (beta chain) is drawn from a study of T-cell reconstitution after alpha-beta-depleted transplantation in children. Whole-study findings and limits: Alpha-beta T cells about two months after transplant reportedly derived from several hundred expanded graft clones.

This clonotype was recorded at least ten times. Its matching antigen is unknown. One junction end disagrees with the germline gene, perhaps due to a read error. This CDR3 spans 16 amino acids. The germline CDR1 and CDR2 sequences are KGHSH and LQKENI. Preparation of the TCRbeta library involved a method that used unique molecular identifiers. TCRdb itself ran the PCR reads through MiXCR, one entry per CDR3 protein. The profile shows 280,000 or so distinct CDR3 sequences, more than 9% of them singletons. The clonotype was recovered from a male patient between 2 and 15 years old who had a stem cell transplant for chronic granulomatous disease, so the T cells may come from the graft donor. The V gene is TRBV18, the J gene TRBJ2-1; 7 nucleotides agree with TRBD2. The starting material was peripheral blood, obtained 180 days after TCRalphabeta/CD19-depleted stem cell transplant. The CDR3 spells CASSPRRERAYNEQFF. The CDR3 DNA reads TGTGCCAGCTCCCCACGGCGGGAGCGGGCCTACAATGAGCAGTTCTTC.